The 17 T cell receptor beta chains in this list originate from one sample, sequenced in a study of CD8 T cells in Susac syndrome. RNA amounts of roughly 0.45 to 1 ug underwent reverse transcription with random hexamers. Each CDR3 protein is one row after TCRdb ran MiXCR on the immunoSEQ multiplex PCR reads. The sample comprises roughly 120,000 distinct CDR3 sequences, around 94% of which are singletons, and 0.085% to 0.09% rests with the top ten. The sequenced material came from CD4+ T cells from PBMCs. The receptors originated from a human donor in good health.

The chain links TRBV29-1 to TRBJ1-1, with unresolved D. Trimming removed 2 bases at V and 3 bases at J, with 7 bases between. This CDR3 has 12 amino acids. Germline values: CDR1 SQVTM, CDR2 ANQGSEA. The CDR3 bases are TGCAGCGTTGAAAAGGACGACACTGAAGCTTTCTTT. Its protein is CSVEKDDTEAFF.

This clonotype was counted a single time. This chain links TRBV3-1 with TRBJ1-2, with 7 bases lining up with TRBD1. The germline gives CDR1 LGHDT, CDR2 YNNKEL (reference sequence). V lost 9 bases and J lost 0; bases outside the gene matches: 16. The CDR3 loop spans 17 amino acids. CDR3 coding DNA: TGTGCCAGTAACTACGACAGGGCCTCCGTTGCTAACTATGGCTACACCTTC. Protein: CASNYDRASVANYGYTF.

V gene TRBV16 combines with J gene TRBJ1-5; D might be TRBD1 (5 bases). V was clipped by 1 base and J by 6 bases, with 7 bases between them. Germline V gene lookup returns CDR1 KGHSY and CDR2 FQNENV. The CDR3 is made up of 13 amino acids. The CDR3 nucleotides are TGTGCCAGCAGCCAATATGGGGGTCAGCCCCAGCATTTT. Translating it yields CASSQYGGQPQHF.

This clonotype was picked up one time. The chain combines TRBV3-1 with TRBJ2-3, with 7 nucleotides matching TRBD2. V gave up 3 bases and J gave up 3 bases; unmatched junction bases: 12. CDR1 is LGHDT, CDR2 YNNKEL, per germline (reference sequence). This CDR3 is built from 17 residues. The CDR3 spells CASSQKRGRLRTDTQYF. CDR3 DNA sequence: TGTGCCAGCAGCCAGAAGCGCGGGAGACTCAGAACAGATACGCAGTATTTT.

The V gene is TRBV7-2, the J gene TRBJ2-7; tentatively, D is TRBD1 (6 bases). Per the germline V gene, CDR1 is SGHTA and CDR2 is FQGNSA. The CDR3 length is 13 residues. Trimming removed 1 base at V and 7 bases at J, with 11 bases between. The CDR3 here is CASSLDWGREQYF. The CDR3 DNA is TGTGCCAGCAGCTTAGATTGGGGGCGGGAGCAGTACTTC.

The J gene is TRBJ2-2, the V gene TRBV12-3 or TRBV12-4; the match to TRBD2 covers 13 bases. The CDR3 contains 19 residues. V gave up 4 bases and J gave up 0 bases; unmatched junction bases: 8. CDR3 sequence: CASSSTGTSGIPNTGELFF. Written as DNA, the CDR3 is TGTGCCAGCAGTTCGACCGGGACTAGCGGGATCCCGAACACCGGGGAGCTGTTTTTT.

This chain joins TRBV9 and TRBJ2-3; perhaps TRBD2 as D (6 bases). The CDR3 is 16 residues long. V lost 0 bases, J lost 2 bases, and 13 bases lay in between. Germline V gene sequence: CDR1 SGDLS, CDR2 YYNGEE. Here the CDR3 reads CASSVDGGGNTDTQYF. The CDR3 DNA is TGTGCCAGCAGCGTAGATGGGGGAGGAAACACAGATACGCAGTATTTT.

This sequence joins TRBV9 and TRBJ2-7, with 8 bases lining up with TRBD2. The junction had 2 bases not matched to a gene; V was cut back by 0 bases and J by 3 bases. Germline V gives CDR1 SGDLS, CDR2 YYNGEE. The CDR3 has 14 amino acids. The CDR3 region has the DNA TGTGCCAGCAGCGTAGGCAGCGGGAGCTACGAGCAGTACTTC. Its translation is CASSVGSGSYEQYF.

The V call is TRBV5-1, the J call TRBJ2-1; 13 bases are a match to TRBD2. Germline V lookup: CDR1 SGHRS, CDR2 YFSETQ. This CDR3 spans 17 amino acids. The junction had 9 bases not matched to a gene; V was cut back by 4 bases and J by 5 bases. CDR3 in DNA: TGCGCCAGCAGCCCGTGGACTAGCGGGAGCCTCAACAATGAGCAGTTCTTC. Amino acids: CASSPWTSGSLNNEQFF.

Comments on this clonotype: One end of the junction does not line up with germline, which may come from a read error. The rearrangement joins TRBV4-1 to TRBJ2-5; tentative D call: TRBD2 (6 bases). This CDR3 has 13 residues. Germline lookup yields CDR1 MGHRA and CDR2 YSYEKL. The CDR3 bases are TGCGCCAGCAGCCAAGGGGGCGGGGAGACCCAGCACTTC. Encoded protein: CASSQGGGETQHF.

The V and J genes are TRBV29-1 and TRBJ1-2, with D possibly TRBD1 on 5 matching bases. Per the germline V gene, CDR1 is SQVTM and CDR2 is ANQGSEA. V was pared by 7 bases and J by 4 bases, with 16 bases between. The CDR3 runs 13 residues. DNA for the CDR3: TGCAGCGAGCGAAGCCCCGGGGGCTATGGCTACACCTTC. Translated, it gives CSERSPGGYGYTF.

V gene TRBV7-9 combines with J gene TRBJ1-2, with no clear D. This CDR3 contains 13 residues. Germline lookup yields CDR1 SEHNR and CDR2 FQNEAQ (reference sequence). Deletions cut 0 bases from V and 2 bases from J, with 4 bases between. CDR3 DNA: TGTGCCAGCAGCTTAGCCCCCAACTATGGCTACACCTTC. Its protein is CASSLAPNYGYTF.

The sample holds one count of this clonotype. J is TRBJ1-1 and V is TRBV7-9, with D perhaps TRBD1 (5 bases). V was pared by 3 bases and J by 1 base, with 12 bases between. The germline CDR1 and CDR2 sequences are SEHNR and FQNEAQ (reference sequence). The CDR3 covers 15 residues. Written as DNA, the CDR3 is TGTGCCAGCAGCTTCATGGGGCTGGGGAACACTGAAGCTTTCTTT. This translates into CASSFMGLGNTEAFF.

Only one count was recorded for this clonotype. The rearrangement links TRBV18 to TRBJ2-2; D perhaps matches TRBD2 (5 bases). CDR1 is KGHSH and CDR2 is LQKENI in the germline V gene. The CDR3 length is 14 residues. V gave up 3 bases and J gave up 6 bases, with 11 bases separating them. This CDR3 reads CASSPISSSGELFF. CDR3 DNA sequence: TGTGCCAGCTCACCGATCTCTAGCTCCGGGGAGCTGTTTTTT.

V gene TRBV7-2 combines with J gene TRBJ1-2; D not certain. From germline, CDR1 is SGHTA and CDR2 FQGNSA. V shed 2 bases and J shed 7 bases, with 14 bases lying between them. This CDR3 spans 14 amino acids. In nucleotides, the CDR3 is TGTGCCAGCAGCTTAAACAGAGGTTATACTGGCTACACCTTC. Translating it yields CASSLNRGYTGYTF.

The rearrangement joins TRBV19 to TRBJ2-2; no clear D gene. The CDR3 runs 11 residues. The germline V gene has CDR1 LNHDA and CDR2 SQIVND (reference sequence). Trimming stripped 5 bases from V and 8 bases from J, with 6 bases between. The DNA for the CDR3 is TGTGCCAGTAGTGGCTCGGGGGAGCTGTTTTTT. This encodes CASSGSGELFF. Full variable domain (rest looked up from reference TRBV19 and TRBJ2-2): DGGITQSPKYLFRKEGQNVTLSCEQNLNHDAMYWYRQDPGQGLRLIYYSQIVNDFQKGDIAEGYSVSREKKESFPLTVTSAQKNPTAFYLCASSGSGELFFGEGSRLTVL.

The chain uses TRBV29-1 and TRBJ1-2; D gene unclear. The CDR3 is made up of 9 amino acids. Trimming removed 4 bases from V and 8 bases from J, with 5 bases in between. Germline V gene data show CDR1 as SQVTM and CDR2 as ANQGSEA. The chain's CDR3 is CSVGEGYTF. CDR3 sequence (DNA): TGCAGCGTTGGAGAGGGCTACACCTTC.